This record covers a single TCR beta chain. What it binds is not known. CDR1 is MNHEY, CDR2 SMNVEV, per germline (reference sequence). Trimming cost V 3 bases and J 10 bases, with 18 bases left between them. The CDR3 runs to 14 residues. The data derive from a study of regulatory T cells in long-lasting Graves disease. As for the study in general: Recently diagnosed Graves' patients had received antithyroid drugs for under 3 months. Overall study findings and caveats: Thyroid tissue went unexamined; only peripheral blood was analyzed. Segments TRBV28, TRBJ1-2 and TRBJ2-5 showed preferential usage in persistent disease.

Sample time point: newly diagnosed GD, antithyroid drugs for less than 3 months. RNA from PBMCs was the source of the TCR library. Building of the TCR beta libraries involved iRepertoire HTBI primers and Arm-PCR of CDR3 regions. Each CDR3 protein gets one entry after TCRdb re-called the multiplex PCR reads with MiXCR. The table records about 370,000 distinct CDR3 sequences, 15% to 18% of them present only once. The sequence derives from a female donor with Graves disease. The chain combines TRBV27 with TRBJ1-1; the D gene is possibly TRBD1 (6 bases). The sample here was peripheral blood mononuclear cells (PBMCs), taken at new diagnosis, from a patient treated with antithyroid drugs. CDR3 region: CASSLLTGGRGAFF. The CDR3 DNA sequence: TGTGCCAGCAGTTTGTTGACCGGGGGCCGCGGAGCTTTCTTT.